This T cell receptor beta chain was sequenced for a study of blood T cell repertoires in COVID-19 (dated by TCRdb to between 2020 and 2021). A note on the overall study: Samples covering the acute and convalescent phases of COVID-19 were provided by collaborators in the United States, Italy and Spain. The prospective study material was composed of cDNA or gDNA derived from T cells, B-cell-depleted T cells, or PBMCs. Subjects who had been exposed to COVID-19, were actively infected with it, or had recovered from it provided the deeply sampled blood TCRbeta repertoires that made up the dataset. The repertoires were released in a freely available public database intended as a resource for research on the immune response to SARS-CoV-2. Samples came from the ongoing ImmuneRACE study (first 160 participants) plus 1,254 subjects from 6 global collaborators. Nearly every sample came with metadata listing a de-identified subject ID, COVID-19 status, age in years and sex. HLA class I and class II types, where available, came from metadata supplied by the sample provider rather than from assay-based typing.

TCRbeta CDR3 regions were amplified from genomic DNA using the immunoSEQ Assay, a bias-controlled multiplex PCR. Per the original workflow: Within the assay, amplification of reference gene primers was used to estimate how many nucleated cells each sample contained. To quantify the absolute abundance of each unique TCRbeta CDR3 rearrangement, sequence reads were collapsed and filtered. For each sample, productive Simpson clonality was calculated as the square root of Simpson's diversity index across productive rearrangements. Here the immuneACCESS table is served through TCRdb, limited to in-frame sequences with V and J called. Missing clones are a known gap in these copies; in checked studies unresolved V genes cover under half, and the rest lacks a known reason. The V and J calls and clone size were taken over from that table, and D and trimming were inferred from the DNA. This sample is represented by approximately 280,000 clones; roughly 84% of them were singletons. Jointly, the top ten make up about 1.5% of the sample.

One collaborating source in Seattle enrolled patients while the patients were actively infected and followed the patients over time throughout the course of disease. Each collaborating institution followed its own protocols to collect whole blood in K2EDTA tubes. For TCRbeta analysis, collaborators shipped samples in one of three forms: frozen whole blood, isolated PBMCs, or DNA extracted from either of those sample types. The paper as a whole reports these results and caveats: The quantity of clinical and demographic metadata differed by source and by participant and was supplied without curation.

To note about this clone: This receptor's antigen is unknown. No per-base quality is available; no much larger clone lies one base away.

V and J are truncated by 3 bases and 0 bases respectively, leaving an intervening sequence of 6 bases. Counted from cysteine to phenylalanine, this CDR3 has 13 amino acids. The entry retains the CDR3 DNA only, 39 bases that are in frame from base 1. Based on the germline V gene, the CDR1 and CDR2 sequences are ENHRY and SYGVKD. The clonotype was recovered from a human donor with COVID-19, enrolled during active disease. The donor label of this sample is uncertain. The rearranged chain carries TRBV10-3 and TRBJ2-7, with the D gene not confidently named. The sample consisted of peripheral blood. The DNA is as follows: TGTGCCATCAGTGAAATCCTCTCCTACGAGCAGTACTTC. This sequence encodes CAISEILSYEQYF.